This T cell receptor beta chain was identified during a study of T-cell reconstitution after alpha-beta-depleted transplantation in children. CDR1 is SGHVS, CDR2 FQNEAQ, per germline. The CDR3 runs 13 residues. V lost 5 bases and J lost 11, with 18 bases in between. Preparation of the TCRbeta library involved a method that used unique molecular identifiers. TCRdb analysed the PCR reads with MiXCR anew, one entry per CDR3 protein. The data show 700,000 or so distinct CDR3 sequences, about an eighth seen once. This clonotype occurred many times. This chain uses TRBV7-8 with TRBJ1-1; D is unresolved. The TCR was taken from a girl aged 2 to 9 with congenital amegakaryocytic thrombocytopenia, due to receive a stem cell transplant. The sequencing here drew on PBMCs, taken before TCRalphabeta/CD19-depleted stem cell transplant. The CDR3 nucleotides read TGTGCCAGCAGCCCCCCCTCTCGGGCCGGGGCTTTCTTT. Translated: CASSPPSRAGAFF.